This T cell receptor beta chain was obtained from a study of T cells in Graves' hyperthyroidism and ophthalmopathy (dated by TCRdb to the late 2010s). Background for the entire study: Peripheral blood samples were taken at initial diagnosis, before any treatment was given. For training and testing, the 100 or so patients in the discovery cohort were randomly divided in a 7:3 ratio. After sampling, hyperthyroidism patients received methimazole starting at 30 mg daily, and ophthalmopathy patients received high-dose intravenous methylprednisolone. The paper reports TCR Vbeta CDR3 sequencing of approximately 140 peripheral blood samples: 43 ophthalmopathy, fewer than 85 hyperthyroidism and approximately 17 progressor patients. A discovery cohort of roughly 100 patients, about 40 with Graves' ophthalmopathy and more than 55 with stable Graves' hyperthyroidism, was used to find distinguishing TCR V-J signatures. The study also compared thyroid tissue and blood T-cell repertoires from a handful of Graves' hyperthyroidism patients. Prospective prediction of ophthalmopathy was tested in an independent validation cohort consisting of 18 to 20 hyperthyroidism patients and around 16 patients who later progressed to ophthalmopathy. Results the study describes overall, beyond this receptor: In validation, progression to ophthalmopathy was predicted by the model with 70.59% sensitivity and roughly 76% specificity, a median of around 6.5 months before onset. Sample size was not statistically predetermined, and investigators were not blinded to group allocation. A model built on a 13 V-J signature distinguished ophthalmopathy from stable hyperthyroidism, reaching around 87% sensitivity and about 81% specificity in cross-validation and 80%/75% in testing. Most expanded thyroid clonotypes (frequency above 0.001) were also found in blood, which suggests that blood repertoires may mirror thyroid immune responses.

TCR beta CDR3 regions were amplified from RNA transcripts. The TCR CDR3 was subjected to a first round of RT-PCR using the HTBI primer set and the Qiagen OneStep RT-PCR kit. A second multiplex PCR round built the libraries, followed by size selection and purification. Libraries were sequenced paired-end with 100 bp reads on an Illumina HiSeq2000. In the authors' own workflow: Raw data were processed with SOAPnuke, discarding reads with adapters, uncalled bases, mean Phred below 15, or no exact constant-primer or identifier match. COPE v1.2.5 was used to merge the high-quality paired reads, and each unique nucleotide sequence was defined as a clonotype. Clonotypes were aligned to IMGT TRBV, TRBD and TRBJ reference segments using MiTCR v1.1. The analysis included only V-J combinations with a frequency above 0.0001, which together covered around 99% of the repertoires. The TCS score was defined as the ratio of F50 (clonal expansion) to E x V (chaos), calculated using BLOSUM62-based TCRdist between CDR3 peptides within each V-J. Welch's t-statistics and random forest reduced fewer than 550 V-J features to about 13, which were used in a naive Bayes classifier (R e1071). In TCRdb, the public reads were trimmed at Q25 with fastp and aligned with MiXCR, with productive beta chains retained. Rows with a matching CDR3 protein are joined into one entry that keeps the most common DNA and genes. The V and J calls, along with clone size, are taken from TCRdb and not from the paper's own processing. This sample gives a few hundred thousand distinct CDR3 sequences in total; about a sixth of them show up just once. The top ten constitute less than 9.5% of the sample.

Graves' hyperthyroidism was defined as stable when no progression to ophthalmopathy occurred over 18 months of follow-up. The hyperthyroidism patients were between 18 and 65 years old and newly diagnosed, with a disease duration of less than 2 months. Exclusion was applied to patients with uncontrolled infections, other autoimmune diseases, pregnancy or lactation. Diagnoses relied on clinical symptoms, serum thyroxine and TRAb, thyroid ultrasound and orbital computed tomography. Ficoll-Paque density gradient centrifugation was used to isolate PBMCs from approximately 10 ml of fresh peripheral blood. Total RNA was extracted with Trizol reagent, and quality was checked on an Agilent 2100 Bioanalyzer. A few counts support this clonotype. Its recognized antigen is unknown. Per-base quality was not reported, and no clone a single base away is much larger than it. Sequenced: blood. This sequence was found in a woman aged 30 to 39 with Graves' hyperthyroidism.

The CDR3 protein is CASSGQGHEQYF. The sequenced DNA: TGTGCCAGCAGCGGACAGGGACACGAGCAGTACTTC. The chain links TRBV16 with TRBJ2-7, with TRBD1 identical over 8 junction bases. The CDR3 has 12 amino acids, counting the end cysteine and phenylalanine. The read is trimmed to its CDR3 DNA, 36 bases read in frame from base 1. Ends trimmed: V by 5 bases, J by 5 bases; bases unmatched to a gene: 2. For CDR1 and CDR2, the germline V gene lists KGHSY and FQNENV.